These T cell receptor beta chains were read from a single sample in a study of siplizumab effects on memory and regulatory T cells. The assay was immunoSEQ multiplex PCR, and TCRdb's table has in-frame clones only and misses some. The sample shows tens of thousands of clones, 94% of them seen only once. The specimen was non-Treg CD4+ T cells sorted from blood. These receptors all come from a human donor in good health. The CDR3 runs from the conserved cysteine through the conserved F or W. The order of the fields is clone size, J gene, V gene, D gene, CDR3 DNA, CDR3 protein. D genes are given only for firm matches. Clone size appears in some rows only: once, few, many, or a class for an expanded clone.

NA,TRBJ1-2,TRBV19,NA,TGTGCCAGTAGGGAGCAGGGGTATAATGGCTACACCTTC,CASREQGYNGYTF
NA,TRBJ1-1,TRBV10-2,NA,TGCGCCAGCAGACAGGGTACTGAAGCTTTCTTT,CASRQGTEAFF
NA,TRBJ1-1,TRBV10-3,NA,TGTGCCATCAGTAATCCGGGGGACACTGAAGCTTTCTTT,CAISNPGDTEAFF
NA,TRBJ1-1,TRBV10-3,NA,TGTGCCATCAGTGAAACGGAAACTATGAACACTGAAGCTTTCTTT,CAISETETMNTEAFF
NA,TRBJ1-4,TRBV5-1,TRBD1,TGCGCCAGCAGCTTATCCGGGACAGGGGAAAAACTGTTTTTT,CASSLSGTGEKLFF
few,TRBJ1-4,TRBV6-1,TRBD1,TGTGCCAGCAGTGTGGGGACAGGGGAAAAACTGTTTTTT,CASSVGTGEKLFF
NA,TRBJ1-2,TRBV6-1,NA,TGTGCCAGCAGTCCTCGGGGGGGAAGAGGCTACACCTTC,CASSPRGGRGYTF
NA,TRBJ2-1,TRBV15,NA,TGTGCCACCAGCAGAGATAACCCCACTAGACTCTACGTAAATGAGCAGTTCTTC,CATSRDNPTRLYVNEQFF
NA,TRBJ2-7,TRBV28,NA,TGTGCCAGCAGTCCCCCGGACGGTTACGAGCAGTACTTC,CASSPPDGYEQYF
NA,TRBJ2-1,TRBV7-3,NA,TGTGCCAGCAGCCCGGGGTGGGCGGTGTACAATGAGCAGTTCTTC,CASSPGWAVYNEQFF
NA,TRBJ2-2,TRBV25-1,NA,TGTGCCAGCAGAACCGGGGGCGGGTTTGCCGGGGAGCTGTTTTTT,CASRTGGGFAGELFF
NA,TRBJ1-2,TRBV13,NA,TGTGCCAGCGCGGGGGGTGGCTACACCTTC,CASAGGGYTF
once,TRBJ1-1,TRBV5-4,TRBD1,TGTGCCAGCAGCGAAATGGACAGGGGCGCTGAAGCTTTCTTT,CASSEMDRGAEAFF
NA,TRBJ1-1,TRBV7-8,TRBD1,TGTGCCAGCAGCATTAGGACAGGGGGTTCGAACACTGAAGCTTTCTTT,CASSIRTGGSNTEAFF
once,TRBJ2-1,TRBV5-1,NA,TGCGCCAGCAGCTCCGGTGGGGCAGGCTGGGGGAATGAGCAGTTCTTC,CASSSGGAGWGNEQFF
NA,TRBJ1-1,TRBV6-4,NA,TGTGCCAGCAGTGCATTAGAGAACACTGAAGCTTTCTTT,CASSALENTEAFF
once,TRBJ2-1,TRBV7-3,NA,TGTGCCAGCAGCTTGAGTTCGGAGAATGAGCAGTTCTTC,CASSLSSENEQFF
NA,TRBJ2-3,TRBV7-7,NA,TGTGCTAGCAGCTTAGCCCCTAGCTCGGATACGCAGTATTTT,CASSLAPSSDTQYF
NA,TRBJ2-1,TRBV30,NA,TGTGCCTGGAGCCCGGACGTCAGGGCAAAGCAGTTCTTC,CAWSPDVRAKQFF
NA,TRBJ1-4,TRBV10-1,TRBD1,TGCGCCAGCAGTCGGACAGGGGGTAATGAAAAACTGTTTTTT,CASSRTGGNEKLFF
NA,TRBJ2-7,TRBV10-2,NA,TGCGCCAGCAGTGAGGTGGTACAAACCTACGAGCAGTACTTC,CASSEVVQTYEQYF
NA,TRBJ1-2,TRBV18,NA,TGTGCCAGCTCACCACCATCGGCAACCAAGAGCTACACCTTC,CASSPPSATKSYTF
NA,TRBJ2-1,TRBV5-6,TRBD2,TGTGCCAGCAATGGGGGTGCCGGGACTAGATACAATGAGCAGTTCTTC,CASNGGAGTRYNEQFF
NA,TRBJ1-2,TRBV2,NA,TGTGCCAGCAGTGGTACAGGGGGCTACACCTTC,CASSGTGGYTF
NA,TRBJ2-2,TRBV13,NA,TGTGCCAGCAGCTCTAATCCCACCGGGGAGCTGTTTTTT,CASSSNPTGELFF
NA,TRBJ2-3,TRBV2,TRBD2,TGTGCCAGCAAACTAGCGGGAGGAGCAGATACGCAGTATTTT,CASKLAGGADTQYF
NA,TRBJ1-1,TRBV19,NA,TGTGCCAGTAGTATAGGGGAGATCAGGGAAACTGAAGCTTTCTTT,CASSIGEIRETEAFF
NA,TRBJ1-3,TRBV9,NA,TGTGCCAGCAGCGTAGCGGGCCTCTCTGGAAACACCATATATTTT,CASSVAGLSGNTIYF
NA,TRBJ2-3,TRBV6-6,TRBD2,TGTGCCAGCAGGTTTAGCGGGAGTCCCACAGATACGCAGTATTTT,CASRFSGSPTDTQYF
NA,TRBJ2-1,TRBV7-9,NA,TGTGCCAGCAGTCCTACCGGGATACCCGAGGAGCAGTTCTTC,CASSPTGIPEEQFF
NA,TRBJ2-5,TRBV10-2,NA,TGCGCCAGCAGTGCGCTCCGGGAGACCCAGTACTTC,CASSALRETQYF
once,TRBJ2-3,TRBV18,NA,TGTGCCAGCTCCAGGGGCCAGGGTAAGGTGGATACGCAGTATTTT,CASSRGQGKVDTQYF
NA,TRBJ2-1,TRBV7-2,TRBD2,TGTGCCAGCAGCTTAGGGAGGACTAGCGGTAATGAGCAGTTCTTC,CASSLGRTSGNEQFF
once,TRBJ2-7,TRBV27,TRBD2,TGTGCCAGCAGTCCTAGCGGGAGTACATACGAGCAGTACTTC,CASSPSGSTYEQYF
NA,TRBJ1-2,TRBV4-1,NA,TGCGCCAGCAGCTCGCCAGGGAGGAGAGAAGACTATGGCTACACCTTC,CASSSPGRREDYGYTF
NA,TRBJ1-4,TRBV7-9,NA,TGTGCCAGCAGCTTAGCCGGATGGACAGCGGGTGCAACTAATGAAAAACTGTTTTTT,CASSLAGWTAGATNEKLFF
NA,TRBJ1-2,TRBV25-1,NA,TGTGCCAGTCAGGATCTATGGAAGAGCTACACCTTC,CASQDLWKSYTF
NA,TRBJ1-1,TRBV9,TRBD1,TGTGCCAGCAGCCCCCCCGGGGACAGGGAAGCTTTCTTT,CASSPPGDREAFF
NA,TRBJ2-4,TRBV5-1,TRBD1,TGCGCCAGCAGCACATCGACAGGGCGGTTGGACAAAAACATTCAGTACTTC,CASSTSTGRLDKNIQYF
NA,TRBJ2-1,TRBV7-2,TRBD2,TGTGCCAGCAGCCCAGGGACTAGCGGGCCTCTTCGTTACAATGAGCAGTTCTTC,CASSPGTSGPLRYNEQFF
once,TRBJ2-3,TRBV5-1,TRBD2,TGCGCCAGCAGCTTGGCCGCTAGCGGGAGGACAGATACGCAGTATTTT,CASSLAASGRTDTQYF
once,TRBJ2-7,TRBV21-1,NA,TGTGCCAGCACCCTTGACTTAAGCGGGACAGGGAATTACGAGCAGTACTTC,CASTLDLSGTGNYEQYF
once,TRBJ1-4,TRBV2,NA,TGTGCCAGCAGTGACAGGCTCGCAACTAATGAAAAACTGTTTTTT,CASSDRLATNEKLFF
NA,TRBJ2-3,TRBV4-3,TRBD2,TGCGCCAGCAGCCAAGATAATCCCCGACGAGCGGGAGACCCCCCAGATACGCAGTATTTT,CASSQDNPRRAGDPPDTQYF
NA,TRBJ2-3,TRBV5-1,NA,TGCGCCAGCAGCGGGGAGACAGATACGCAGTATTTT,CASSGETDTQYF
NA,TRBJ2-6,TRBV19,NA,TGTGCCAGTAGTCCCGGTTCTGGGGCCAACGTCCCGACTTTC,CASSPGSGANVPTF
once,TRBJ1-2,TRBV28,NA,TGTGCCAGCAGTCCCTTAGGATATGGCTACACCTTC,CASSPLGYGYTF
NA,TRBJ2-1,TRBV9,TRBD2,TGTGCCAGCAGCGTAGTAGCTAGCGGGAGGTCTGATGAGCAGTTCTTC,CASSVVASGRSDEQFF
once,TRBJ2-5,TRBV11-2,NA,TGTGCCAGCAGTCAGACGGGGTTTCAAGAGACCCAGTACTTC,CASSQTGFQETQYF
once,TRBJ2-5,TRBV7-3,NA,TGTGCCAGCAGCTCAACTCGAACAGAGACCCAGTACTTC,CASSSTRTETQYF
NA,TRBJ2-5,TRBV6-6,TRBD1,TGTGCCATCAGTTATGACAGGGACGTTCAAGAGACCCAGTACTTC,CAISYDRDVQETQYF